A selection of T cell receptor beta chains follows, all from one sample in a study of immune cell composition in non-small cell lung cancer. TCRdb's table, derived via immunoSEQ multiplex PCR, lists solely in-frame clones and lacks some. Among about 2,100 clones, approximately 70% were seen once, and the ten largest hold roughly 25%. Material for sequencing was lung tumor tissue. The receptors come from a human donor with non-small cell lung cancer. Both conserved end residues are trimmed from each CDR3. D genes are given only for firm matches.

v_gene	len	j_gene	d_gene	CDR3aa
TRBV11-2	12	TRBJ1-1	TRBD1	ASSIQGAWNEAF
TRBV13	11	TRBJ1-2	-	ASSLGQGGGYT
TRBV5-1	13	TRBJ1-4	-	ASSLNTRTNEKLF
TRBV7-8	15	TRBJ2-7	TRBD1	ASSLWLTGTGPHEQY
TRBV14	13	TRBJ1-2	TRBD1	ASSQERTGGGGYT
TRBV6-6	13	TRBJ2-2	TRBD2	ASTRLAGGDGELF
TRBV11-2	13	TRBJ2-3	TRBD2	ASSFGGRSTDTQY
TRBV2	12	TRBJ1-6	-	ASSVATGESPLH
TRBV10-3	10	TRBJ2-5	TRBD2	ASSGGGETQY
TRBV10-3	15	TRBJ2-2	TRBD2	AIRRTSGRADTGELF
TRBV7-9	11	TRBJ2-1	-	ASSPNTFDEQF
TRBV28	12	TRBJ2-5	-	ASRDEQGHETQY
TRBV19	13	TRBJ1-4	-	ASSTRSFNNEKLF
TRBV10-3	13	TRBJ2-7	TRBD1	AISETRQGSGEQY
TRBV6-5	10	TRBJ1-1	-	EARGGNTEAF
TRBV6-6	12	TRBJ2-5	TRBD1	ASSSRDRGETQY
TRBV6-1	11	TRBJ1-5	-	ASSEGAVQPQH
TRBV19	15	TRBJ2-6	-	ASSLRTAASGANVLT
TRBV9	12	TRBJ2-3	-	ASSVSGTTDTQY
TRBV15	12	TRBJ1-5	TRBD1	ATSRGDSRQPQH
TRBV11-2	12	TRBJ2-7	-	ASSLAPRGYEQY
TRBV7-8	10	TRBJ1-2	-	ASSTSSQGYT
TRBV7-2	14	TRBJ2-1	TRBD2	ASSPSSGRAGNEQF
TRBV11-2	14	TRBJ2-5	-	ASSLAPAVIGETQY
TRBV29-1	12	TRBJ1-2	-	SAETGIGDYGYT
TRBV6-1	14	TRBJ2-3	TRBD2	ASSEGNGGGTDTQY